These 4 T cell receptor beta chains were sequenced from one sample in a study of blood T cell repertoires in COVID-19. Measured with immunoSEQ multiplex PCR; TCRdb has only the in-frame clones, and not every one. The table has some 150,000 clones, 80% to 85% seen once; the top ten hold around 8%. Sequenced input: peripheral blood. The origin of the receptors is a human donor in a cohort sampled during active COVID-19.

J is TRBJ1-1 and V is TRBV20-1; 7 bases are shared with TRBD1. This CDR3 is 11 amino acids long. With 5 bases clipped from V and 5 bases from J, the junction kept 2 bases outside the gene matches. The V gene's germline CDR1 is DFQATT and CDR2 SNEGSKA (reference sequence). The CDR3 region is CSACRGTEAFF. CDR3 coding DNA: TGCAGTGCTTGCAGGGGGACTGAAGCTTTCTTT.

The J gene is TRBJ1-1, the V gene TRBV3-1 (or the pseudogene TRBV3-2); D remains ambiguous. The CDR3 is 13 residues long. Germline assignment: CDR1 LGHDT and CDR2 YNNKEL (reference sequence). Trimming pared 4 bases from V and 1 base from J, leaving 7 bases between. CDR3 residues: CASSPRENTEAFF. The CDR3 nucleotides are TGTGCCAGCAGCCCCCGGGAGAACACTGAAGCTTTCTTT.

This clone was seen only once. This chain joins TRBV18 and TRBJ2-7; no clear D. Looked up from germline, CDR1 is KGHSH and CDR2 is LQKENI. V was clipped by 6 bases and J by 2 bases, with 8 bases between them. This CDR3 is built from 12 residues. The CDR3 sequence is CASSLVAYEQYF. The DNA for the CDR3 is TGTGCCAGCTCCCTTGTAGCCTACGAGCAGTACTTC.

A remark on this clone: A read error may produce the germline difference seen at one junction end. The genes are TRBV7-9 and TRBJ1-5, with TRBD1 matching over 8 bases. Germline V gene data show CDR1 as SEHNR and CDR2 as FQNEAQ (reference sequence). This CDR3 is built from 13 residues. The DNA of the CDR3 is TGTGCCAGCAGCCCGTCGTATCCGGGACAGGCCACTTTT. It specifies CASSPSYPGQATF.